This section outlines one TCR beta chain sequence together with its context. The sample originates from a study of blood T cell repertoires in COVID-19. Study summary: Italy, Spain and the United States were the sources of the convalescent and acute COVID-19 samples. Sources were T cells, B-cell-depleted T cells, or PBMCs; the material itself was cDNA or gDNA.

Losses at the gene ends were 7 bases for V and 1 base for J; bases not matched to a gene: 0. CDR3 length: 12 residues. CDR1 is SGDLS and CDR2 is YYNGEE in the germline V gene. In the original analysis: Estimation of nucleated cell counts relied on the amplification of reference gene primers. Repertoires were generated with immunoSEQ multiplex PCR, while TCRdb's copy carries only in-frame clones and drops some. V, J and clone size are those of that table, while D and trimming were read from the DNA. The data hold about 200,000 clones, with almost 90% observed a single time. The chain employs TRBV9 and TRBJ2-5, with TRBD2 matching over 8 bases. Sequencing was done on a sample of peripheral blood. This sequence was found in a man in his late teens or twenties with active or convalescent COVID-19. CDR3 nucleotides: TGTGCCAGCGGGACTAGCCAAGAGACCCAGTACTTC. Its protein product is CASGTSQETQYF.